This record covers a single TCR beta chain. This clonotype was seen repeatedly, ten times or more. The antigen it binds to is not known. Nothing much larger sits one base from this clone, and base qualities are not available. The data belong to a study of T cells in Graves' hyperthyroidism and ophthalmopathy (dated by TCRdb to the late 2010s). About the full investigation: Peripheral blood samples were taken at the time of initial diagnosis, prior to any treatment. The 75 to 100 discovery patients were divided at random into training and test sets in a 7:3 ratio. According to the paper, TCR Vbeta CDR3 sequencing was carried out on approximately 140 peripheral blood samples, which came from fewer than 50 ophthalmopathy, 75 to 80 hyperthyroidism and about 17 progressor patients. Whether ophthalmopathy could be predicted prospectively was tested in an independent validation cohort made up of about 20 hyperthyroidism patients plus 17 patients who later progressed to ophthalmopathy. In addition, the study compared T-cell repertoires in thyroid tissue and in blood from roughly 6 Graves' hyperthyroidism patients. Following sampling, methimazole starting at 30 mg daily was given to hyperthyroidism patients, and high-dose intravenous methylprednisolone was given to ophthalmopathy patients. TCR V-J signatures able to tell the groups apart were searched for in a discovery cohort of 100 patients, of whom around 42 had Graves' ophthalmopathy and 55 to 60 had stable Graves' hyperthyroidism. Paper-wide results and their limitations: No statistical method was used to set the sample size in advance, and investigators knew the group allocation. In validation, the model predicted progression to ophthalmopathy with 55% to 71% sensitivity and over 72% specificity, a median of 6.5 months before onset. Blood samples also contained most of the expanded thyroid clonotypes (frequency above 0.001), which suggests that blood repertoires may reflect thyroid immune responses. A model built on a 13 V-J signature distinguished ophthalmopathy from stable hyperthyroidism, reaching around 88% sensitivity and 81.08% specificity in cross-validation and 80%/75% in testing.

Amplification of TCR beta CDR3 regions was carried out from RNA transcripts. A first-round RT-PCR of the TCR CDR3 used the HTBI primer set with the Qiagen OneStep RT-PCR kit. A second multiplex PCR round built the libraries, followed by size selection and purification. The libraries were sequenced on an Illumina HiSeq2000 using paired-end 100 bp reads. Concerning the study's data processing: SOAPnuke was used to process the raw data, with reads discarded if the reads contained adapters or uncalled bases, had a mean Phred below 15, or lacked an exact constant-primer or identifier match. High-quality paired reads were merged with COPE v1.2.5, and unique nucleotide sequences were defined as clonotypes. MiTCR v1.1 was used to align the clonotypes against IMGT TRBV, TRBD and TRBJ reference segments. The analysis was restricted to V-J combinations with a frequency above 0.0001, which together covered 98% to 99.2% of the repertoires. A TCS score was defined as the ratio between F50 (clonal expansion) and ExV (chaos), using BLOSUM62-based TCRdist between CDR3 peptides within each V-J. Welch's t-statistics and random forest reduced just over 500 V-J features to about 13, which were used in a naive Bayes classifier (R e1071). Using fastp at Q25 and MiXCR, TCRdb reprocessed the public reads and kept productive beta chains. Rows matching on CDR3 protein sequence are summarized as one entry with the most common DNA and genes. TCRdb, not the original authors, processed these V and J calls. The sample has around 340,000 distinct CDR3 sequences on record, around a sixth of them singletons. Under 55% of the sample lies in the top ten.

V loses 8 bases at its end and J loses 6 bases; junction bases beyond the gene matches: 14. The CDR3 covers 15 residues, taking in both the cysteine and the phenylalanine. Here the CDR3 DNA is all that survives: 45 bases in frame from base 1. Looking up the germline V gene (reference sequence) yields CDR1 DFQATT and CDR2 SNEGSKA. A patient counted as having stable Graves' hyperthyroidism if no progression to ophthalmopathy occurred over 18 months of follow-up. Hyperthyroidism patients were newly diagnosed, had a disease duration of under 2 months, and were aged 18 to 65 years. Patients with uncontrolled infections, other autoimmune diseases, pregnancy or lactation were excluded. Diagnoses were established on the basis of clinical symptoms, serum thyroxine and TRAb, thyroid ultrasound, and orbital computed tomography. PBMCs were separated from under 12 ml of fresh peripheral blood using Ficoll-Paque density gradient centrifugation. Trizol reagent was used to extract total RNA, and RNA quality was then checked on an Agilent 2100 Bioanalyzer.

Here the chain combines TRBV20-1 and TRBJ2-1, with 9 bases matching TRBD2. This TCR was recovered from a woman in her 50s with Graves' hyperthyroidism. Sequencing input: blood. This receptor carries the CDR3 CSPFQAGGVSNEQFF. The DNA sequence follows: TGCAGTCCGTTCCAAGCGGGAGGTGTTAGCAATGAGCAGTTCTTC.